Listed below are T cell receptor beta chains from one sample, sequenced in a study of PD-L1 blockade in urothelial cancer. TCRdb keeps only in-frame clones here, not all; method: immunoSEQ multiplex PCR. The sample contains under 100,000 clones, about 90% of which appear only once. The sample in question was PBMCs, obtained around atezolizumab (anti-PD-L1) treatment. These receptors were obtained from a man in his sixties with urothelial cancer. Both conserved end residues are part of each CDR3. The order of the fields is D gene, V gene, clone size, J gene, CDR3 protein, CDR3 DNA. D genes are given only for firm matches. The listing skips clone size in some rows; elsewhere it reads once, few, many or a size class.

TRBD1	TRBV5-6	NA	TRBJ2-1	CASQTGDDRGEQFF	TGTGCCAGCCAAACAGGGGACGATCGGGGTGAGCAGTTCTTC
TRBD1	TRBV23-1	NA	TRBJ2-2	CASPPRARDRGNTGELFF	TGCGCCAGCCCCCCCAGGGCCCGGGACAGGGGGAACACCGGGGAGCTGTTTTTT
NA	TRBV5-4	NA	TRBJ2-1	CASSLDSPKNNEQFF	TGTGCCAGCAGCCTGGACTCCCCTAAGAACAATGAGCAGTTCTTC
NA	TRBV30	NA	TRBJ1-1	CAWSWENEAFF	TGTGCCTGGAGCTGGGAGAATGAAGCTTTCTTT
NA	TRBV21-1	NA	TRBJ2-7	CASSKSRGGNGEQYF	TGTGCCAGCAGCAAAAGCAGGGGCGGTAACGGCGAGCAGTACTTC
NA	TRBV7-2	NA	TRBJ2-7	CASSLRRGRTYEQYF	TGTGCCAGCAGCTTAAGGCGGGGTAGGACGTACGAGCAGTACTTC
NA	TRBV11-2	NA	TRBJ2-1	CASSLIAAAYNEQFF	TGTGCCAGCAGCTTAATAGCGGCTGCCTACAATGAGCAGTTCTTC
NA	TRBV5-1	NA	TRBJ1-2	CASSLGAGADGYTF	TGCGCCAGCAGCTTGGGGGCGGGGGCGGATGGCTACACCTTC
NA	TRBV14	NA	TRBJ1-2	CASSQDRGGISYGYTF	TGTGCCAGCAGCCAAGATCGTGGAGGGATCAGCTATGGCTACACCTTC
TRBD2	TRBV7-2	NA	TRBJ2-5	CASSLGGGGPGETQYF	TGTGCCAGCAGCTTGGGAGGCGGGGGTCCCGGGGAGACCCAGTACTTC
TRBD2	TRBV25-1	few	TRBJ2-3	CASSRLAGGTDTQYF	TGTGCCAGCAGTAGATTAGCGGGAGGCACAGATACGCAGTATTTT
TRBD1	TRBV5-5	once	TRBJ1-5	CASSSEIDRGFRPQHF	TGTGCCAGCAGCTCTGAGATAGACAGGGGTTTCAGGCCCCAGCATTTT
TRBD2	TRBV9	NA	TRBJ2-1	CASSRRLAAYNEQFF	TGTGCCAGCAGCCGGAGACTAGCGGCCTACAATGAGCAGTTCTTC
TRBD1	TRBV2	NA	TRBJ2-7	CASSGGTGRQHYEQYF	TGTGCCAGCAGTGGGGGGACAGGGAGACAGCACTACGAGCAGTACTTC
NA	TRBV5-8	NA	TRBJ2-7	CASSKQGFEQYF	TGTGCCAGCAGCAAACAGGGTTTCGAGCAGTACTTC
NA	TRBV28	NA	TRBJ2-7	CASSFLATSSYEQYF	TGTGCCAGCAGTTTCCTAGCGACAAGCTCCTACGAGCAGTACTTC
TRBD1	TRBV5-6	NA	TRBJ2-7	CASSFGTASYEQYF	TGTGCCAGCAGCTTCGGGACAGCTTCCTACGAGCAGTACTTC
NA	TRBV4-1	NA	TRBJ1-2	CASSQVAYRDNYGYTF	TGCGCCAGCAGCCAAGTAGCTTACAGGGACAACTATGGCTACACCTTC
TRBD2	TRBV6-7	NA	TRBJ2-2	CASRPPGLAGLNTGELFF	TGTGCCAGCAGGCCACCGGGACTAGCGGGATTGAACACCGGGGAGCTGTTTTTT
NA	TRBV14	NA	TRBJ2-7	CASSPHRGSYEQYF	TGTGCCAGCAGCCCCCATAGGGGGTCCTACGAGCAGTACTTC
TRBD1	TRBV7-2	NA	TRBJ2-7	CASSPGQAITYEQYF	TGTGCCAGCAGCCCGGGACAGGCGATAACCTACGAGCAGTACTTC
TRBD1	TRBV6-1	NA	TRBJ1-2	CASSLGTGRRGYTF	TGTGCCAGCAGTCTCGGGACAGGCAGAAGGGGCTACACCTTC
NA	TRBV6-5	NA	TRBJ2-1	CASSPGTVNEQFF	TGTGCCAGCTCGCCCGGGACTGTAAATGAGCAGTTCTTC
TRBD1	TRBV6-5	once	TRBJ2-7	CASSPTGGTPYEQYF	TGTGCCAGCAGCCCGACAGGGGGGACGCCCTACGAGCAGTACTTC
NA	TRBV11-2	NA	TRBJ2-4	CASSALRGALAKNIQYF	TGTGCCAGCAGCGCGCTACGGGGGGCACTAGCCAAAAACATTCAGTACTTC
TRBD2	TRBV7-7	NA	TRBJ2-5	CASSPLTSGRSETQYF	TGTGCTAGCAGCCCGCTGACTAGCGGGAGATCAGAGACCCAGTACTTC
NA	TRBV5-1	NA	TRBJ2-3	CASSLGGSLTDTQYF	TGCGCCAGCAGTCTAGGAGGGTCTCTCACAGATACGCAGTATTTT
TRBD2	TRBV28	NA	TRBJ2-5	CASSPTWTSGQSQYF	TGTGCCAGCAGTCCCACTTGGACTAGCGGTCAATCCCAGTACTTC
NA	TRBV27	NA	TRBJ2-5	CASSSTGTTQETQYF	TGTGCCAGCAGTTCAACCGGGACAACCCAAGAGACCCAGTACTTC
NA	TRBV18	few	TRBJ2-3	CASSLLTGGRRDTQYF	TGTGCCAGCTCCCTGCTTACGGGGGGCCGGAGGGATACGCAGTATTTT
TRBD2	TRBV7-6	once	TRBJ2-3	CASSLELAGAADTQYF	TGTGCCAGCAGCTTAGAACTAGCGGGAGCGGCAGATACGCAGTATTTT